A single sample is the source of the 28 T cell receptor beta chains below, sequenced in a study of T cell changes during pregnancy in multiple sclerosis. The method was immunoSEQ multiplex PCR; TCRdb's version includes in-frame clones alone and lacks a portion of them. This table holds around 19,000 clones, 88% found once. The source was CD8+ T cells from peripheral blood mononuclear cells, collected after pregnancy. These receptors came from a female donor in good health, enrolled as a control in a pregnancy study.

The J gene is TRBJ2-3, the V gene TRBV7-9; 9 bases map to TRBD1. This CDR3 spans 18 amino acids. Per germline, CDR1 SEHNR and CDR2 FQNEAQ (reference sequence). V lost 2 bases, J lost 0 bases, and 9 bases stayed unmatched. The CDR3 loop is CASSLPDRTGDSTDTQYF. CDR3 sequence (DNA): TGTGCCAGCAGCTTACCGGATCGGACAGGGGATAGCACAGATACGCAGTATTTT.

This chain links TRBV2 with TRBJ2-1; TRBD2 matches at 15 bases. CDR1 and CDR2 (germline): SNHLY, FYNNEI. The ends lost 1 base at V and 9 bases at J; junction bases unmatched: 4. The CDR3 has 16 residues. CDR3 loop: CASSEGTSGRAGEQFF. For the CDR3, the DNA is TGTGCCAGCAGTGAAGGGACTAGCGGGAGGGCCGGTGAGCAGTTCTTC.

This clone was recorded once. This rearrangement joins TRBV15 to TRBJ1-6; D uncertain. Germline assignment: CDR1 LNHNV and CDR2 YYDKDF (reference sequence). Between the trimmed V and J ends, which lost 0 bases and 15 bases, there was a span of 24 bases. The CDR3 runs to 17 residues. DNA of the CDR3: TGTGCCACCAGCAGAGATCGAGGAGTCAGTCAATTCACCGACCTCCACTTT. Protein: CATSRDRGVSQFTDLHF.

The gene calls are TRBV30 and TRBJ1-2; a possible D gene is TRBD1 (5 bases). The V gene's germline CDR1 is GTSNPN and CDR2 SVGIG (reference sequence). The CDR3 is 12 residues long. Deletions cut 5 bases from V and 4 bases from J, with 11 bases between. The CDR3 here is CAWQQDRYGYTF. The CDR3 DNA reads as TGTGCCTGGCAACAGGACCGCTATGGCTACACCTTC.

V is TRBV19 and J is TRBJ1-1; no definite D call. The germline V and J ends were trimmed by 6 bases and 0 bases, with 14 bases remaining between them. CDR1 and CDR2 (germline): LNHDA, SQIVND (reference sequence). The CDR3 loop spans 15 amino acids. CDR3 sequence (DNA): TGTGCCAGTAGCTTTTATTGGGCACTGAACACTGAAGCTTTCTTT. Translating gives CASSFYWALNTEAFF.

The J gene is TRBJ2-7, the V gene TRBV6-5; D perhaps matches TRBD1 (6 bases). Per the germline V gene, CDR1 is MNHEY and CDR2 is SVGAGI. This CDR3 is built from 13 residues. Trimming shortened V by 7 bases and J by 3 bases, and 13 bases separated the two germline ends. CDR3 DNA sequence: TGTGCCAGCACGGACAGCTCGTACTACGAGCAGTACTTC. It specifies CASTDSSYYEQYF.

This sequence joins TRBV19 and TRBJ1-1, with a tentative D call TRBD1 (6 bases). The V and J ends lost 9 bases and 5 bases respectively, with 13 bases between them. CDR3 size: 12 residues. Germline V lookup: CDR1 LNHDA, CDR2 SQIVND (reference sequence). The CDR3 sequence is CASLQGWTEAFF. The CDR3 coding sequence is TGTGCCAGCTTACAGGGATGGACTGAAGCTTTCTTT.

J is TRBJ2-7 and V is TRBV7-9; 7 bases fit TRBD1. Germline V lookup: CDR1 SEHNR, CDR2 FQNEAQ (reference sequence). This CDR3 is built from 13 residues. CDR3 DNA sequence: TGTGCAGACGGGACAGACCTCTCCTACGAGCAGTACTTC. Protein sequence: CADGTDLSYEQYF.

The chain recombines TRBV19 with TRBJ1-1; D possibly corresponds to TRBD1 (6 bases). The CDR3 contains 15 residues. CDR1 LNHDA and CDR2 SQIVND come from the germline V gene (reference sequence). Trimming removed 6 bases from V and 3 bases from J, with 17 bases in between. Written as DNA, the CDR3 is TGTGCCAGTAGGTACGAACAGGGAAACTACACTGAAGCTTTCTTT. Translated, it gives CASRYEQGNYTEAFF.

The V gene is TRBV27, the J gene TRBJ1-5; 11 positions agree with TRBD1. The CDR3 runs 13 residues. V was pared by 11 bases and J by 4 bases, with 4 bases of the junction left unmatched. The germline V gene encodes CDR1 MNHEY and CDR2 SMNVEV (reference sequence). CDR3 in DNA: TGTGCCTGTGGGACAGGGGGTAATCAGCCCCAGCATTTT. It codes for CACGTGGNQPQHF.

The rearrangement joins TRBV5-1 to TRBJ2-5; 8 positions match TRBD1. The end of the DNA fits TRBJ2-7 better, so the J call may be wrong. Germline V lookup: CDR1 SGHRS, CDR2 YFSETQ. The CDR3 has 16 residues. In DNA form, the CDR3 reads TGCGCCAGCAGCTTGGAACCCGGACAGGGTATGGACGAGCAGTACTTC. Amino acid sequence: CASSLEPGQGMDEQYF.

CDR3 coding DNA: TGTGCCAGCGGTCAACAGGGGACAGGGGCCGAGGAGCAGTACTTC. It is translated as CASGQQGTGAEEQYF. The chain links TRBV2 to TRBJ2-7; 10 bases match TRBD1. This CDR3 is 15 amino acids long. Germline CDR1 and CDR2: SNHLY and FYNNEI. Unmatched junction bases numbered 14, after V lost 8 bases and J lost 7 bases.

CDR3: CASSLGGRNEQFF. Written as DNA, the CDR3 is TGTGCCAGCAGTTTGGGAGGGAGGAATGAGCAGTTCTTC. The J gene is TRBJ2-1, the V gene TRBV6-5, with 7 positions matching TRBD2. The length of the CDR3 is 13 residues. Germline V gene data show CDR1 as MNHEY and CDR2 as SVGAGI. With 4 bases clipped from V and 7 bases from J, the junction kept 4 bases outside the gene matches.

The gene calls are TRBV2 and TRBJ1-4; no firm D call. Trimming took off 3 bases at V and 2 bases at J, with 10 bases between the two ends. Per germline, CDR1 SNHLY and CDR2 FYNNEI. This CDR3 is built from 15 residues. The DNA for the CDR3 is TGTGCCAGCAGTGAGACGGTGGGCACTAATGAAAAACTGTTTTTT. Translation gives CASSETVGTNEKLFF.

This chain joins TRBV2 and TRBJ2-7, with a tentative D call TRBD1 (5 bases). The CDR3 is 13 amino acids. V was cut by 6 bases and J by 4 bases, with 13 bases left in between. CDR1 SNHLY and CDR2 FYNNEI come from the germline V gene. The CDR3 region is CASRKGPRYEQYF. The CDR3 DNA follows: TGTGCCAGCAGGAAGGGGCCCAGGTACGAGCAGTACTTC.

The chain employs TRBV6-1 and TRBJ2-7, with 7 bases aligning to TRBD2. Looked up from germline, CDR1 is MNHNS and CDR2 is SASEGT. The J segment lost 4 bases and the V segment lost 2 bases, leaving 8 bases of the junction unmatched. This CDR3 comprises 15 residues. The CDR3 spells CASSEWGGPGYEQYF. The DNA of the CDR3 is TGTGCCAGCAGTGAATGGGGGGGTCCGGGGTACGAGCAGTACTTC.

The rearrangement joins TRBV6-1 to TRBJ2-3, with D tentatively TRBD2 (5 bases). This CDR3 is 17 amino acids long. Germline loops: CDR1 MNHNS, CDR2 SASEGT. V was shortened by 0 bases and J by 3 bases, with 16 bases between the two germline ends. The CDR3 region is CASSEAVGGGLTDTQYF. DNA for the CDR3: TGTGCCAGCAGTGAAGCGGTAGGTGGAGGTTTGACAGATACGCAGTATTTT.

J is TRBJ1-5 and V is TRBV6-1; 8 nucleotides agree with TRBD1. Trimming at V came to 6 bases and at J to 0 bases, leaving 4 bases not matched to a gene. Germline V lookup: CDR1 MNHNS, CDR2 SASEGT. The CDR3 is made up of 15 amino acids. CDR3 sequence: CASSWTGYSNQPQHF. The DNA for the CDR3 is TGTGCCAGCAGCTGGACAGGGTATAGCAATCAGCCCCAGCATTTT.

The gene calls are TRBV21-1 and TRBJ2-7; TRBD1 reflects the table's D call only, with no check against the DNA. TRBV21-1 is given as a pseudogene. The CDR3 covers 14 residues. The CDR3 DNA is TGTGCCAGCAGCAGCCGACAACCCCCCTACGAGCAGTACTTC. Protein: CASSSRQPPYEQYF.

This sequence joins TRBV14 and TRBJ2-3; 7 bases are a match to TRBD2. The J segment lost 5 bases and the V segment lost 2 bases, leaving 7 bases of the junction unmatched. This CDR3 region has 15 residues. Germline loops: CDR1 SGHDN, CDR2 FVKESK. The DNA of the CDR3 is TGTGCCAGCAGCCAATGGTTAGGGGAGGGAGATACGCAGTATTTT. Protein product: CASSQWLGEGDTQYF.

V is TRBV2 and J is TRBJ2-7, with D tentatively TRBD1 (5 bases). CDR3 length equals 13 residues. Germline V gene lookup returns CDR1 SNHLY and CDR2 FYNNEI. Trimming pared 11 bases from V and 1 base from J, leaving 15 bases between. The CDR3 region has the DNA TGTGCCTTAACTAAGACAGATTCCTACGAGCAGTACTTC. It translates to CALTKTDSYEQYF.

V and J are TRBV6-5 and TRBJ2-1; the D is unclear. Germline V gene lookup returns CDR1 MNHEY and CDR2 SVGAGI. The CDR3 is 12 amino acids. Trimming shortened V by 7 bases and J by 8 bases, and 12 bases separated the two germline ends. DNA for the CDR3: TGTGCCAGCATGAGTCTAGTCTATGAGCAGTTCTTC. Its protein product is CASMSLVYEQFF.

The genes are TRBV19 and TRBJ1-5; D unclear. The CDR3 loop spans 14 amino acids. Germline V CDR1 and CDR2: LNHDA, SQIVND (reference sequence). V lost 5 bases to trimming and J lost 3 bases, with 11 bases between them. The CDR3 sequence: CASSWALPNQPQHF. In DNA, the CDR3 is TGTGCCAGTAGTTGGGCCCTTCCCAATCAGCCCCAGCATTTT.

The CDR3 nucleotides are TGCGCCAGCACCGGGACAGGGACCTATGGCTACACCTTC. This sequence encodes CASTGTGTYGYTF. J is TRBJ1-2 and V is TRBV5-1; 9 bases map to TRBD1. The CDR3 is made up of 13 amino acids. V was pared by 6 bases and J by 4 bases, with 4 bases of the junction left unmatched. Per the germline V gene, CDR1 is SGHRS and CDR2 is YFSETQ.

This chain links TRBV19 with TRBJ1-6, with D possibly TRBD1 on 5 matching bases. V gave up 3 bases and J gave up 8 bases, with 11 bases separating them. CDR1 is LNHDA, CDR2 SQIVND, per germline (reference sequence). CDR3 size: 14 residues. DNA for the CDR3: TGTGCCAGTAGTATGGGGGGGGAAGATTCACCCCTCCACTTT. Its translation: CASSMGGEDSPLHF.

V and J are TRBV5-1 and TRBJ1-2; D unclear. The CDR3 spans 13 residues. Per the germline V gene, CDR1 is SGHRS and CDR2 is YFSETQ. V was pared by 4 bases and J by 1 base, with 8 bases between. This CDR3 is CASSEDFNYGYTF. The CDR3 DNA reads TGCGCCAGCAGCGAGGACTTTAACTATGGCTACACCTTC.

CDR3 residues: CASSPDGGAKAFF. The CDR3 region has the DNA TGCGCCAGCAGCCCGGACGGGGGAGCCAAAGCTTTCTTT. The V gene is TRBV5-1, the J gene TRBJ1-1, with D possibly TRBD1 on 5 matching bases. The CDR3 runs 13 residues. V gave up 4 bases and J gave up 9 bases, with 16 bases separating them. In germline, CDR1 is SGHRS, CDR2 YFSETQ.

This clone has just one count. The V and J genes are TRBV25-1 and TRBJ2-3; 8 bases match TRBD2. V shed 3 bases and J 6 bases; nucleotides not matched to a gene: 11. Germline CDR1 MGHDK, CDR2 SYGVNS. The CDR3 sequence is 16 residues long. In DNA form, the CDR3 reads TGTGCCAGCAGTGAGGCTAGCGGGTGGCTGCGGGATACGCAGTATTTT. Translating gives CASSEASGWLRDTQYF.